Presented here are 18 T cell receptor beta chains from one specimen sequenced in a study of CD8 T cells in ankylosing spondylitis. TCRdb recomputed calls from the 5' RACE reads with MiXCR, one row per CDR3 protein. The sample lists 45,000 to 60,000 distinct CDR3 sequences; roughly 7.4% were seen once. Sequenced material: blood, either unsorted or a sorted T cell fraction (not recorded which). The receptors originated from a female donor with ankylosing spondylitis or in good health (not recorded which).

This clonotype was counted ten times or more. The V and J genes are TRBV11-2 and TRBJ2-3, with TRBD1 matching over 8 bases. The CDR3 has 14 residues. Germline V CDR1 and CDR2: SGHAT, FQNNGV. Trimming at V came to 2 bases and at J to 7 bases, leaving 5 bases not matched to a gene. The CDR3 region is CASSLPTGGNTQYF. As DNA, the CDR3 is TGTGCCAGCAGCTTACCTACAGGGGGAAATACGCAGTATTTT.

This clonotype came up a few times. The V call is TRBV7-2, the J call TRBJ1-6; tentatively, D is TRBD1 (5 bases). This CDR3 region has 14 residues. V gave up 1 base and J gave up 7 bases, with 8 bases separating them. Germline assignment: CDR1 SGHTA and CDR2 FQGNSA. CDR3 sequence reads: CASSLVDSNSPLHF. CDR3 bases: TGTGCCAGCAGCTTAGTAGACAGCAATTCACCCCTCCACTTT.

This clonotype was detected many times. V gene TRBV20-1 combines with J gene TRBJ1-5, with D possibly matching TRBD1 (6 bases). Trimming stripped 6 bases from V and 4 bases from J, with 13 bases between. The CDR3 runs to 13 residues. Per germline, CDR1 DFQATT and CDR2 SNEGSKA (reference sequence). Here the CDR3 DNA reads TGCAGTGCGACCCGGACAGCAAATCAGCCCCAGCATTTT. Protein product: CSATRTANQPQHF.

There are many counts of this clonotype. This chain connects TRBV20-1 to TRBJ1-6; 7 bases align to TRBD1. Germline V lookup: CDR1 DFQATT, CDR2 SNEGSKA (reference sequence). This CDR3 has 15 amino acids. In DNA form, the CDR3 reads TGCAGCATGACAGGGACCAGCGCCTATAATTCACCCCTCCACTTT. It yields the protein CSMTGTSAYNSPLHF.

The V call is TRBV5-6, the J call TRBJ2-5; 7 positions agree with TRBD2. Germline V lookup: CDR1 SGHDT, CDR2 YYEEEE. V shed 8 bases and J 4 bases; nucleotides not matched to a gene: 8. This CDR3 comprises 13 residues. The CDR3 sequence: CARGPGLTETQYF. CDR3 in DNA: TGTGCCAGGGGCCCGGGACTAACAGAGACCCAGTACTTC.

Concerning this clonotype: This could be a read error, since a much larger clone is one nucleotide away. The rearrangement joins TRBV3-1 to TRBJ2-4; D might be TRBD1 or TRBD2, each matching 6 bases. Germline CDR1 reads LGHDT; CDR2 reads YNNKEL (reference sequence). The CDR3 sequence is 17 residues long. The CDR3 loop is CASTQGVGGIAKNIQYF. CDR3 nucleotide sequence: TGTGCCAGCACCCAAGGGGTCGGGGGCATAGCCAAAAACATTCAGTACTTC.

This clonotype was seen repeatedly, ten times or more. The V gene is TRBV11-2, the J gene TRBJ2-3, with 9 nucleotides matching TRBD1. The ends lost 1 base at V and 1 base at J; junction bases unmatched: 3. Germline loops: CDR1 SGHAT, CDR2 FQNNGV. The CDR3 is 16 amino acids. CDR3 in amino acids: CASSLVGTGRTDTQYF. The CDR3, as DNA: TGTGCCAGCAGCTTAGTCGGGACAGGGCGCACAGATACGCAGTATTTT. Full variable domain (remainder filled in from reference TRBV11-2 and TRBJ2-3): EAGVAQSPRYKIIEKRQSVAFWCNPISGHATLYWYQQILGQGPKLLIQFQNNGVVDDSQLPKDRFSAERLKGVDSTLKIQPAKLEDSAVYLCASSLVGTGRTDTQYFGPGTRLTVL.

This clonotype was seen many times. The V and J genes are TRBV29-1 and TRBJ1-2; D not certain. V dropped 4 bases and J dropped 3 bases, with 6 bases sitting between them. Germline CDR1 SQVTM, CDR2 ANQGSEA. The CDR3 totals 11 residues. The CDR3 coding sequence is TGCAGCGTTGGGGTCGACTATGGCTACACCTTC. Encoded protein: CSVGVDYGYTF.

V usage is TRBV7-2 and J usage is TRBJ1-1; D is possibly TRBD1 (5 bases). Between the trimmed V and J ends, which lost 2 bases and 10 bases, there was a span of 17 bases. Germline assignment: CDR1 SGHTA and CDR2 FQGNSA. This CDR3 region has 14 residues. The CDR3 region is CASSLSGTLPTAFF. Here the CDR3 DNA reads TGTGCCAGCAGCTTAAGCGGGACCCTCCCGACAGCTTTCTTT.

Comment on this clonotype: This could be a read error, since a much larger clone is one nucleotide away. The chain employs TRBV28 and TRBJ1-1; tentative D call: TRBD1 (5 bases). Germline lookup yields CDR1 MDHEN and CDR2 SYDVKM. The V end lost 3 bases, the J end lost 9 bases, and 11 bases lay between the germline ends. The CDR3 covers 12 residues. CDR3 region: CASSLRGRKAFF. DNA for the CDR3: TGTGCCAGCAGTTTGAGGGGCAGGAAAGCTTTCTTT.

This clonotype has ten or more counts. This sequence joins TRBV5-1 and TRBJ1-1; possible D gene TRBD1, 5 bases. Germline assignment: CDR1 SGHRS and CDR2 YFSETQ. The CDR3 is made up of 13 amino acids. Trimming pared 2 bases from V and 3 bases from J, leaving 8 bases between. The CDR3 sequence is CASSLLTDTEAFF. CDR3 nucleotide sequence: TGCGCCAGCAGCTTATTGACAGACACTGAAGCTTTCTTT.

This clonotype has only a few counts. The CDR3 bases are TGTGCCAGCAGTTACGGACAGGGGGCGAGCACTGAAGCTTTCTTT. It encodes CASSYGQGASTEAFF. The chain uses TRBV6-5 and TRBJ1-1; 11 nucleotides agree with TRBD1. The V and J ends lost 2 bases and 4 bases, in that order; junction bases with no gene match: 3. The CDR3 runs to 15 residues. The germline V gene has CDR1 MNHEY and CDR2 SVGAGI.

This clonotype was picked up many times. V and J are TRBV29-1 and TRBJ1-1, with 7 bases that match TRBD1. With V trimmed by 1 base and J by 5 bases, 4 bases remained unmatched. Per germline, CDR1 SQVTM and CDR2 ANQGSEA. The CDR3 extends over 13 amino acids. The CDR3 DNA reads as TGCAGCGTTGAAGGGAAACAGGGGACTGAAGCTTTCTTT. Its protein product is CSVEGKQGTEAFF. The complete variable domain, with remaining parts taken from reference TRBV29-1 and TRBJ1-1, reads SAVISQKPSRDICQRGTSLTIQCQVDSQVTMMFWYRQQPGQSLTLIATANQGSEATYESGFVIDKFPISRPNLTFSTLTVSNMSPEDSSIYLCSVEGKQGTEAFFGQGTRLTVV.

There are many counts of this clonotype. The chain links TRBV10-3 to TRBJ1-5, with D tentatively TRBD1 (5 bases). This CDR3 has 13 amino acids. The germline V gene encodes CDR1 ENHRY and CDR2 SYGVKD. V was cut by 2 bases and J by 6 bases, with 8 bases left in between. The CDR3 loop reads CAISEEGIQPQHF. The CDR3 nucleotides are TGTGCCATCAGTGAGGAGGGGATTCAGCCCCAGCATTTT.

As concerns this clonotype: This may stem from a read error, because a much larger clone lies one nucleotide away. The CDR3 here is CACCSRTAFLTGGNTEAFF. The CDR3 DNA follows: TGTGCCTGCTGTTCCCGAACGGCTTTCTTAACAGGGGGGAACACTGAAGCTTTCTTT. This chain connects TRBV12-3 or TRBV12-4 to TRBJ1-1, with 8 bases matching TRBD1. V was pared by 11 bases and J by 1 base, with 24 bases of the junction left unmatched. The length of the CDR3 is 19 residues.

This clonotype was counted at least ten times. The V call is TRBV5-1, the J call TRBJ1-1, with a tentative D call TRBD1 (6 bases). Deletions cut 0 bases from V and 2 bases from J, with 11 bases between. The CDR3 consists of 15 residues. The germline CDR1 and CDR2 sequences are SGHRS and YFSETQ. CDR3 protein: CASSLGSGTNTEAFF. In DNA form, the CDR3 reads TGCGCCAGCAGCTTGGGGTCCGGGACAAACACTGAAGCTTTCTTT.

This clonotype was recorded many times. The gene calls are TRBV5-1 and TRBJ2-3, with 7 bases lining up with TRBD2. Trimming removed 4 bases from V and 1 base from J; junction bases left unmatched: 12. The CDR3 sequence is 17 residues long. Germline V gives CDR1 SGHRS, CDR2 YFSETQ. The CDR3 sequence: CASSRSLASGGTDTQYF. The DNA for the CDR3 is TGCGCCAGCAGCCGGTCATTGGCAAGCGGGGGCACAGATACGCAGTATTTT.

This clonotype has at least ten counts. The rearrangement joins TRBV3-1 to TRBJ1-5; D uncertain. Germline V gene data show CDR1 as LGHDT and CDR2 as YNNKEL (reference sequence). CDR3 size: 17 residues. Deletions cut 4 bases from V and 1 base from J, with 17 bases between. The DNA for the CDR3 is TGTGCCAGCAGCCCATACGGACCGCTGGAAAGCAATCAGCCCCAGCATTTT. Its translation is CASSPYGPLESNQPQHF.